The 10 T cell receptor beta chains presented below share a single source sample, sequenced in a study of cytomegalovirus exposure and HLA in healthy donors. With 60 Vbeta and 13 Jbeta primers, the PCR was carried out. TCRdb keeps only in-frame clones here, not all; method: immunoSEQ multiplex PCR. This repertoire includes approximately 79,000 clones. Source material: PBMCs. The receptors come from a boy younger than 18 in good health and CMV-seronegative.

The rearrangement joins TRBV5-1 to TRBJ2-4; a weak D match, TRBD2 (5 bases). Germline V CDR1 and CDR2: SGHRS, YFSETQ. CDR3 size: 15 residues. The V and J ends lost 0 bases and 8 bases respectively, with 15 bases between them. CDR3 amino acids: CASSLGGLGGDIQYF. CDR3 sequence (DNA): TGCGCCAGCAGCTTGGGAGGGCTTGGTGGAGACATTCAGTACTTC. Full variable domain (outside the CDR3, taken from reference TRBV5-1 and TRBJ2-4): KAGVTQTPRYLIKTRGQQVTLSCSPISGHRSVSWYQQTPGQGLQFLFEYFSETQRNKGNFPGRFSGRQFSNSRSEMNVSTLELGDSALYLCASSLGGLGGDIQYFGAGTRLSVL.

The chain is built from TRBV25-1 and TRBJ2-1; weak D call: TRBD2 (5 bases). Trimming removed 4 bases from V and 7 bases from J, with 11 bases in between. Per germline, CDR1 MGHDK and CDR2 SYGVNS. The CDR3 totals 13 residues. CDR3 DNA sequence: TGTGCCAGCAGTGGTGGAGGTCTAAATGAGCAGTTCTTC. Its protein product is CASSGGGLNEQFF.

The CDR3 protein is CASSSGQIQETQYF. The CDR3 DNA is TGTGCCAGCAGCTCTGGACAGATCCAAGAGACCCAGTACTTC. V usage is TRBV13 and J usage is TRBJ2-5; TRBD1 is a possible D gene (6 bases). This CDR3 contains 14 residues. Looked up from germline, CDR1 is PRHDT and CDR2 is FYEKMQ (reference sequence). Trimming took off 4 bases at V and 1 base at J, with 10 bases between the two ends.

On this clone: In the same sample, other DNA sequences code for this CDR3. The chain has TRBV30 and TRBJ1-6; no reliable D call. Germline loops: CDR1 GTSNPN, CDR2 SVGIG (reference sequence). Trimming took off 0 bases at V and 10 bases at J, with 22 bases between the two ends. CDR3 length: 17 residues. CDR3 in DNA: TGTGCCTGGAGTGTGGCGGGTGAGGCATTATTAAGGTCACCCCTCCACTTT. Protein: CAWSVAGEALLRSPLHF.

The chain uses TRBV9 and TRBJ2-7; a weak D match, TRBD2 (6 bases). V lost 3 bases and J lost 3, with 10 bases in between. The CDR3 length is 13 residues. The germline CDR1 and CDR2 sequences are SGDLS and YYNGEE. The CDR3 DNA reads as TGTGCCAGCAGCGCGGGGACTGTCTACGAGCAGTACTTC. Its protein is CASSAGTVYEQYF.

The J gene is TRBJ1-4, the V gene TRBV9; a possible D gene is TRBD1 (5 bases). Germline CDR1 is SGDLS and CDR2 is YYNGEE. This CDR3 region has 16 residues. V was shortened by 0 bases and J by 8 bases, with 17 bases between the two germline ends. The CDR3 nucleotides are TGTGCCAGCAGCGTAGAAGGAGGGGACTCTAGGGAAAAACTGTTTTTT. This gives the protein CASSVEGGDSREKLFF.

The chain is built from TRBV29-1 and TRBJ1-3; possibly TRBD1 for D (6 bases). The CDR3 runs to 14 residues. Trimming took off 7 bases at V and 0 bases at J, with 13 bases between the two ends. Germline V lookup: CDR1 SQVTM, CDR2 ANQGSEA. CDR3 nucleotide sequence: TGCAGCGCCCGACAGGCTGACTCTGGAAACACCATATATTTT. Translating it yields CSARQADSGNTIYF.

The chain has TRBV5-1 and TRBJ2-7; the D gene is possibly TRBD2 (5 bases). CDR1 is SGHRS, CDR2 YFSETQ, per germline. This CDR3 region has 13 residues. V was shortened by 4 bases and J by 4 bases, with 12 bases between the two germline ends. The CDR3 is CASSTETKYEQYF. The CDR3 coding sequence is TGCGCCAGCAGCACGGAGACTAAATACGAGCAGTACTTC.

This chain links TRBV12-5 with TRBJ1-1; D call uncertain. V lost 2 bases and J lost 6, with 10 bases in between. The germline V gene encodes CDR1 LGHNT and CDR2 FRNRAP. CDR3 length: 13 amino acids. This CDR3 is CASGLSLISEAFF. Here the CDR3 DNA reads TGTGCTAGTGGTTTGTCACTGATTTCTGAAGCTTTCTTT.

The rearrangement uses TRBV4-1 and TRBJ1-1; 10 positions agree with TRBD1. Germline V gene sequence: CDR1 MGHRA, CDR2 YSYEKL. This CDR3 has 16 residues. V trimming: 0 bases; J trimming: 3 bases; junction bases outside the gene matches: 4. CDR3 residues: CASSQDRTGGYTEAFF. CDR3 sequence (DNA): TGCGCCAGCAGCCAAGATCGGACAGGGGGATACACTGAAGCTTTCTTT.